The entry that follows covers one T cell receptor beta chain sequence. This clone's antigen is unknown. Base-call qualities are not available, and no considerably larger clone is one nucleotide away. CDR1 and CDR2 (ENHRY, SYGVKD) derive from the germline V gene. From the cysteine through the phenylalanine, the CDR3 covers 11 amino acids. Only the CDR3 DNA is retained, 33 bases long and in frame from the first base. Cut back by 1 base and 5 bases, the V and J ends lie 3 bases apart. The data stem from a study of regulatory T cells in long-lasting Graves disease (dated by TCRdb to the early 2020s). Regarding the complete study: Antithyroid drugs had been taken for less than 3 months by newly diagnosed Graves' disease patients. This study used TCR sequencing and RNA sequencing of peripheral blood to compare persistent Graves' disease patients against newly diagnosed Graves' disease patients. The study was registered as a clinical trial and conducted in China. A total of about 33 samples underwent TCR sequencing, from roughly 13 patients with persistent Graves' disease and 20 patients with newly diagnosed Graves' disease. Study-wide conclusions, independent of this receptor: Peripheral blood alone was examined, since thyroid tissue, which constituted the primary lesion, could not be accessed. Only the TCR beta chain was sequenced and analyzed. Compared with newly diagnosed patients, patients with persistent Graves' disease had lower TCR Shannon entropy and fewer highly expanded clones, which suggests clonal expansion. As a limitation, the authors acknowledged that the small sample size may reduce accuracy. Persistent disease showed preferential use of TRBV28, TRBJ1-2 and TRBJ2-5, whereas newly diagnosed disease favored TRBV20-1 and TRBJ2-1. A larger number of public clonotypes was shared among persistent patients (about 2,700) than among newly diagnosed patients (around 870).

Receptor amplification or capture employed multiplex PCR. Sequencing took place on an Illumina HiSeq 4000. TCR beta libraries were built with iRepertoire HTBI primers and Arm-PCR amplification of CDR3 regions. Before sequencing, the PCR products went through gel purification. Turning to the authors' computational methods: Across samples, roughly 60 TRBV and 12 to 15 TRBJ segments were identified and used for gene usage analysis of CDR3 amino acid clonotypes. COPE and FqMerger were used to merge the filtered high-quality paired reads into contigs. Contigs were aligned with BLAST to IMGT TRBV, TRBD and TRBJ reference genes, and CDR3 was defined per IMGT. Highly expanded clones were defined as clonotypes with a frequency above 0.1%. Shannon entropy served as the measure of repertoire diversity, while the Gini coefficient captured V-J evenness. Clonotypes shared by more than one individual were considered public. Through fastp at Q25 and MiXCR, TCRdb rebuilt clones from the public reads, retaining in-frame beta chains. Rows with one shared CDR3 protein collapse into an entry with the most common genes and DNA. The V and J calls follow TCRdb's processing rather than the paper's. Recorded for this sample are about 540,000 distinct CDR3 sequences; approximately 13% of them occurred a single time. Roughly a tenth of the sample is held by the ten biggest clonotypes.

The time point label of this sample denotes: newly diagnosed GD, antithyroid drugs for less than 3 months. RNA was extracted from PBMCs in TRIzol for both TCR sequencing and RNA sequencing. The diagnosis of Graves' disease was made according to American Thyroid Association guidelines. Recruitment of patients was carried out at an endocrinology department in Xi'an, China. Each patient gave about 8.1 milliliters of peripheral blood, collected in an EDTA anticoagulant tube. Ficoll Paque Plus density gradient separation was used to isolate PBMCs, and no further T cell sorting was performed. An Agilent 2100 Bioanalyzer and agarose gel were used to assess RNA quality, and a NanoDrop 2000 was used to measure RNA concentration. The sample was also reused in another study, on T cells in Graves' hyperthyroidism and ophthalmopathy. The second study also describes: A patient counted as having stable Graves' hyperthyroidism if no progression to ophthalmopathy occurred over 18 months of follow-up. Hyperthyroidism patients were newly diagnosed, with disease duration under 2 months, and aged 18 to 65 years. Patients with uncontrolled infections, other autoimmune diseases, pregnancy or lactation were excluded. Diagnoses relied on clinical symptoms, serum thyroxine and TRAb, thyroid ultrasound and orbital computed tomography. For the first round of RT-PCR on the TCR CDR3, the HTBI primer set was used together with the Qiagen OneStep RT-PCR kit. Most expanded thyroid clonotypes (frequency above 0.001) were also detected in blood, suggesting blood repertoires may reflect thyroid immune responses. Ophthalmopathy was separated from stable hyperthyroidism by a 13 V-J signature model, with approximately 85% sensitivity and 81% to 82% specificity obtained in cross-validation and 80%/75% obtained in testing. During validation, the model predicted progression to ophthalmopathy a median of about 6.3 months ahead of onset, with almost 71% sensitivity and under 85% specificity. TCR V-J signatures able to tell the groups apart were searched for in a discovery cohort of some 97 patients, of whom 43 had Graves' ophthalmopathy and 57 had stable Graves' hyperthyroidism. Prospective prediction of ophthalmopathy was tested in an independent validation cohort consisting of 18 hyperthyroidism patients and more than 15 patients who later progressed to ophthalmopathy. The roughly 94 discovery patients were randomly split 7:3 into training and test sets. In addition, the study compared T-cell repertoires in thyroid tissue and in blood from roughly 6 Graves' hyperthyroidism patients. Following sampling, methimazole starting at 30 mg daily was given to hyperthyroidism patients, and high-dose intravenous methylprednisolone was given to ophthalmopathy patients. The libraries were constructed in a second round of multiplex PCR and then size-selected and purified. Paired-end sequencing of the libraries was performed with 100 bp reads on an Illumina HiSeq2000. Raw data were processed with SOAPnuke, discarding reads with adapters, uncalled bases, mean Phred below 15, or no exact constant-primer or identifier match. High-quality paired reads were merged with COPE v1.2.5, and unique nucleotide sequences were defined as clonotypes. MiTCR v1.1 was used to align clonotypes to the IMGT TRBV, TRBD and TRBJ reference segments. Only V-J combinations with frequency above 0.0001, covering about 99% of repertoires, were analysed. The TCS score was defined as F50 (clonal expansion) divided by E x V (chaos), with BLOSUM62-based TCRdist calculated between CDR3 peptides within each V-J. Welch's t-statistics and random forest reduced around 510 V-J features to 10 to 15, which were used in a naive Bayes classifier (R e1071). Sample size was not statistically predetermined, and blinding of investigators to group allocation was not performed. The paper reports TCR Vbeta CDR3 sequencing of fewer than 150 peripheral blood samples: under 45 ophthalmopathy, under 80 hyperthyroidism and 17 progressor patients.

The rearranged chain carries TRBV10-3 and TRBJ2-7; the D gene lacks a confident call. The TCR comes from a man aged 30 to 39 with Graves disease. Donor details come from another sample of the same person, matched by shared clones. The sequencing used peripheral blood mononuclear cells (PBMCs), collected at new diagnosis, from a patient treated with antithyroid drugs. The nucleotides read TGTGCCATCAGTGAGTTACACGAGCAGTACTTC. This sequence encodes CAISELHEQYF.